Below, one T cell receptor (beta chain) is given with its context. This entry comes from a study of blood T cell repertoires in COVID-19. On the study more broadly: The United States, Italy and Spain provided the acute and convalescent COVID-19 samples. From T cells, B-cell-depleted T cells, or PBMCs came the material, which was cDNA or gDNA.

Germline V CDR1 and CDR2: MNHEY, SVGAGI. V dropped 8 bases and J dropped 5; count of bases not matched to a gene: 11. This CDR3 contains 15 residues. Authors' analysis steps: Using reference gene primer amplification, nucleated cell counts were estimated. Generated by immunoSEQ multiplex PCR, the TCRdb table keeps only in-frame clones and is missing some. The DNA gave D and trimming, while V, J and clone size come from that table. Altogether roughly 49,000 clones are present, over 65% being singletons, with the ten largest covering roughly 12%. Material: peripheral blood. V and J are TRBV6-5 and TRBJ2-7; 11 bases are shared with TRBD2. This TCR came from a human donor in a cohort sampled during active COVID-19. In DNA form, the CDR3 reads TGTGCCAGCTCGGTGGCTAGCGGGGGGCAAGACGAGCAGTACTTC. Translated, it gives CASSVASGGQDEQYF.